One sample yielded the 23 T cell receptor beta chains listed below, sequenced in a study of Tregs in tolerant kidney transplant recipients. Recipients received nonmyeloablative bone marrow transplants from related graft donors, with transient mixed chimerism. Using immunoSEQ multiplex PCR, the repertoire was profiled, and TCRdb retains in-frame clones only, with some absent. This sample has about 90,000 clones, with roughly 93% found just once. Material: CD4+ T cells from blood (PBMCs), obtained 12 months after the transplant. These receptors all stem from a human patient who received a combined kidney and bone marrow transplant. The graft donor may be the source of some T cells.

The table lists this clone with a few counts. This chain connects TRBV25-1 to TRBJ2-2; perhaps TRBD1 as D (5 bases). The CDR3 is 16 residues long. V lost 6 bases and J 4 bases, leaving 18 bases between the germline ends. Germline V gene sequence: CDR1 MGHDK, CDR2 SYGVNS. CDR3 amino acids: CASSPARVFLTGELFF. Here the CDR3 DNA reads TGTGCCAGCAGCCCCGCCAGGGTTTTTCTCACCGGGGAGCTGTTTTTT.

The chain recombines TRBV21-1 with TRBJ2-1; the DNA was not compared with TRBD2, the D call given in the table. TRBV21-1 constitutes a pseudogene. The CDR3 length is 13 residues. The CDR3 sequence is CASGGTRHNEQFF. CDR3 nucleotides: TGTGCCAGCGGAGGGACCCGTCACAATGAGCAGTTCTTC.

This rearrangement joins TRBV4-1 to TRBJ2-2, with a possible D match to TRBD1 (6 bases). Germline CDR1 MGHRA, CDR2 YSYEKL. The length of the CDR3 is 18 residues. The V and J ends lost 4 bases and 4 bases respectively, with 22 bases between them. CDR3 region: CASSRYKTGQPLTGELFF. CDR3 nucleotides: TGCGCCAGCAGCCGATACAAGACAGGCCAACCTCTCACCGGGGAGCTGTTTTTT.

This chain joins TRBV4-3 and TRBJ1-4, with 8 bases fitting TRBD1. The V gene's germline CDR1 is LGHNA and CDR2 YSLEER. With 4 bases clipped from V and 8 bases from J, the junction kept 9 bases outside the gene matches. The CDR3 contains 15 residues. Here the CDR3 reads CASSPEQGENEKLFF. For the CDR3, the DNA is TGCGCCAGCAGCCCTGAACAGGGGGAGAACGAAAAACTGTTTTTT.

The chain is built from TRBV11-1 and TRBJ1-3; D remains unclear. The V and J ends lost 3 bases and 0 bases respectively, with 12 bases between them. CDR1 is SGHAT, CDR2 FQDESV, per germline (reference sequence). The length of the CDR3 is 16 residues. CDR3 loop: CASSFTLGGSGNTIYF. In DNA, the CDR3 is TGTGCCAGCAGCTTCACACTAGGCGGCTCTGGAAACACCATATATTTT.

The V and J genes are TRBV7-2 and TRBJ2-3; no reliable D call. The CDR3 covers 13 residues. Germline CDR1 reads SGHTA; CDR2 reads FQGNSA. V lost 1 base and J lost 2, with 4 bases in between. The CDR3 DNA follows: TGTGCCAGCAGCTTAGTTAACACAGATACGCAGTATTTT. Its translation: CASSLVNTDTQYF.

V and J are TRBV5-1 and TRBJ1-2, with TRBD1 matching over 7 bases. The CDR3 totals 14 residues. Germline V gives CDR1 SGHRS, CDR2 YFSETQ. V lost 5 bases, J lost 2 bases, and 6 bases stayed unmatched. CDR3 DNA: TGCGCCAGCAGGGAGGGACAGCTGAACTATGGCTACACCTTC. This sequence encodes CASREGQLNYGYTF.

The CDR3 DNA sequence: TGCGCCAGCAGCTTAAGACTAGCGGGGGAAACCACAGATACGCAGTATTTT. It yields the protein CASSLRLAGETTDTQYF. The gene calls are TRBV5-1 and TRBJ2-3; 12 nucleotides align to TRBD2. The CDR3 length is 17 residues. Trimming removed 2 bases from V and 2 bases from J; junction bases left unmatched: 6. Germline V CDR1 and CDR2: SGHRS, YFSETQ. The full variable domain, rest sourced from reference TRBV5-1 and TRBJ2-3, is KAGVTQTPRYLIKTRGQQVTLSCSPISGHRSVSWYQQTPGQGLQFLFEYFSETQRNKGNFPGRFSGRQFSNSRSEMNVSTLELGDSALYLCASSLRLAGETTDTQYFGPGTRLTVL.

The chain has TRBV20-1 and TRBJ2-3, with no clear D. The germline V gene has CDR1 DFQATT and CDR2 SNEGSKA (reference sequence). The CDR3 spans 11 residues. The germline V and J ends were trimmed by 4 bases and 3 bases, with 5 bases remaining between them. Here the CDR3 DNA reads TGCAGTGCTACTAGTACAGATACGCAGTATTTT. Protein: CSATSTDTQYF.

This chain uses TRBV25-1 with TRBJ2-5; D call uncertain. There are 18 residues in the CDR3. Germline CDR1 is MGHDK and CDR2 is SYGVNS. V gave up 1 base and J gave up 2 bases, with 20 bases separating them. The CDR3 DNA follows: TGTGCCAGCAGTGAATTGATGATCCGACGACACTCGCAAGAGACCCAGTACTTC. Its translation is CASSELMIRRHSQETQYF. Using reference TRBV25-1 and TRBJ2-5 for the parts outside the CDR3, the full variable domain is EADIYQTPRYLVIGTGKKITLECSQTMGHDKMYWYQQDPGMELHLIHYSYGVNSTEKGDLSSESTVSRIRTEHFPLTLESARPSHTSQYLCASSELMIRRHSQETQYFGPGTRLLVL.

This chain links TRBV4-2 with TRBJ2-1; a possible D gene is TRBD1 (6 bases). CDR3 length: 15 residues. CDR1 is LGHNA and CDR2 is YNFKEQ in the germline V gene. Trimming stripped 4 bases from V and 6 bases from J, with 16 bases between. The CDR3 protein is CASSLDKGQINEQFF. The DNA of the CDR3 is TGTGCCAGCAGCCTCGATAAAGGACAGATCAATGAGCAGTTCTTC.

The chain has TRBV6-5 and TRBJ1-2, with D perhaps matching TRBD1 (6 bases). Germline CDR1 is MNHEY and CDR2 is SVGAGI. V was pared by 6 bases and J by 4 bases, with 21 bases between. The CDR3 length is 16 residues. The CDR3 sequence is CASRYATKQGGYGYTF. In nucleotides, the CDR3 is TGTGCCAGCAGATACGCAACAAAACAGGGTGGCTATGGCTACACCTTC.

This chain joins TRBV18 and TRBJ2-3; 14 positions match TRBD2. The V gene's germline CDR1 is KGHSH and CDR2 LQKENI. The CDR3 totals 21 residues. Germline trimming cut 4 bases from V and 2 bases from J; bases unmatched to any gene: 17. The CDR3 loop is CASSHIRTSGRWMAHTDTQYF. The CDR3 DNA reads TGTGCCAGCTCACACATTCGGACTAGCGGGAGGTGGATGGCGCACACAGATACGCAGTATTTT.

The chain employs TRBV4-1 and TRBJ2-7; 12 nucleotides align to TRBD2. CDR3 size: 18 residues. Germline-derived CDR1 and CDR2 are MGHRA and YSYEKL. The V gene end was trimmed by 0 bases and the J gene end by 4 bases; junction bases not matched to a gene: 10. CDR3 DNA sequence: TGCGCCAGCAGCCAAGATCTGTTTCGGACTAGCGGGGATTACGAGCAGTACTTC. Translation gives CASSQDLFRTSGDYEQYF.

The chain carries TRBV19 and TRBJ2-1, with D possibly matching TRBD2 (5 bases). V dropped 3 bases and J dropped 6 bases, with 21 bases sitting between them. This CDR3 is built from 17 residues. In germline, CDR1 is LNHDA, CDR2 SQIVND (reference sequence). CDR3 DNA sequence: TGTGCCAGTAGTATCGTTACATCCCGTCTAGCCTTCAATGAGCAGTTCTTC. It codes for CASSIVTSRLAFNEQFF.

The chain uses TRBV29-1 and TRBJ2-7; TRBD1 agrees at 7 bases. Germline CDR1 is SQVTM and CDR2 is ANQGSEA. V shed 7 bases, J shed 6 bases, and the junction held 9 bases outside the gene matches. This CDR3 spans 12 amino acids. The CDR3 DNA reads TGCAGCGGCAGTAACAGGGGTGTCGAGCAGTACTTC. Translation: CSGSNRGVEQYF.

V usage is TRBV7-6 and J usage is TRBJ1-2, with D unresolved. The germline CDR1 and CDR2 sequences are SGHVS and FNYEAQ. Trimming cost V 1 base and J 8 bases, with 11 bases left between them. CDR3 length: 13 residues. Here the CDR3 reads CASSLDPGGGYTF. In nucleotides, the CDR3 is TGTGCCAGCAGCTTAGATCCGGGCGGGGGCTACACCTTC.

The gene calls are TRBV5-1 and TRBJ2-2; D uncertain. V lost 1 base to trimming and J lost 4 bases, with 8 bases between them. This CDR3 comprises 14 residues. Germline values: CDR1 SGHRS, CDR2 YFSETQ. CDR3: CASSLSRTTGELFF. The CDR3 DNA follows: TGCGCCAGCAGCTTGTCGAGAACCACCGGGGAGCTGTTTTTT. Using reference TRBV5-1 and TRBJ2-2 for the parts outside the CDR3, the full variable domain is KAGVTQTPRYLIKTRGQQVTLSCSPISGHRSVSWYQQTPGQGLQFLFEYFSETQRNKGNFPGRFSGRQFSNSRSEMNVSTLELGDSALYLCASSLSRTTGELFFGEGSRLTVL.

The V call is TRBV18, the J call TRBJ1-1, with D uncertain. The CDR3 has 13 residues. Germline CDR1 and CDR2: KGHSH and LQKENI. Trimming shortened V by 1 base and J by 0 bases, and 3 bases separated the two germline ends. CDR3 coding DNA: TGTGCCAGCTCACCACAGCTGAACACTGAAGCTTTCTTT. It translates to CASSPQLNTEAFF.

The rearrangement links TRBV2 to TRBJ1-5; D unclear. V was pared by 6 bases and J by 6 bases, with 12 bases between. From germline, CDR1 is SNHLY and CDR2 FYNNEI. This CDR3 has 13 residues. CDR3 coding DNA: TGTGCCAGCAGGCGGGGAGATGGTCAGCCCCAGCATTTT. Amino acid sequence: CASRRGDGQPQHF.

This chain uses TRBV11-2 with TRBJ2-3; D is unresolved. The germline V and J ends were trimmed by 5 bases and 4 bases, with 16 bases remaining between them. This CDR3 has 15 residues. The germline V gene has CDR1 SGHAT and CDR2 FQNNGV. The CDR3 DNA sequence: TGTGCCAGCAGCCGGGTTCCTAGTTCGGCAGATACGCAGTATTTT. It specifies CASSRVPSSADTQYF.

The chain carries TRBV19 and TRBJ1-4, with D hard to call. CDR3 length: 14 amino acids. V lost 7 bases, J lost 2 bases, and 11 bases lay in between. CDR1 is LNHDA, CDR2 SQIVND, per germline (reference sequence). CDR3 coding DNA: TGTGCCAGTAAGATGGGAGCGACTAATGAAAAACTGTTTTTT. This sequence encodes CASKMGATNEKLFF.

To note about this clone: Other DNA variants within this sample encode the same CDR3. The V gene is TRBV28, the J gene TRBJ1-6, with D possibly matching TRBD1 (5 bases). V lost 2 bases and J lost 5, with 10 bases in between. Germline V gives CDR1 MDHEN, CDR2 SYDVKM. The CDR3 has 15 residues. The CDR3 region is CASSLGGSNNSPLHF. For the CDR3, the DNA is TGTGCCAGCAGTTTAGGGGGGAGTAATAATTCACCCCTCCACTTT.